The 14 T cell receptor beta chains listed next were all sequenced from one sample in a study of spatial heterogeneity in lung cancer. Described time point: sample taken at primary tumor resection. Sequencing of whole RNA from tumor, nontumor lung or frozen PBMC involved no sorting. TCRdb fed the 5' RACE reads into MiXCR, producing one record per CDR3 protein. Among 40,000 to 55,000 distinct CDR3 sequences listed, around 6.5% were seen once. Sequenced here: PBMCs, sampled at surgery. These receptors were obtained from a female donor with early-stage non-small cell lung cancer.

A note on this clonotype: A much larger clone differs by one base, so this may be a read error. The J gene is TRBJ2-3, the V gene TRBV7-2, with D unresolved. The CDR3 loop spans 15 amino acids. The V and J ends lost 5 bases and 0 bases respectively, with 12 bases between them. Germline V CDR1 and CDR2: SGHTA, FQGNSA. CDR3 coding DNA: TGTGCCAGCAGCCCGAACTACCTTAGCACAGATACGCAGTATTTT. Translation: CASSPNYLSTDTQYF.

There are many counts of this clonotype. The CDR3 DNA reads as TGTGCCAGCAGCTCAGAATTTGAGACCCAGTACTTC. This gives the protein CASSSEFETQYF. This chain joins TRBV11-2 and TRBJ2-5; D gene ambiguous. V shed 4 bases and J shed 5 bases, with 8 bases lying between them. The CDR3 is 12 residues long. Per the germline V gene, CDR1 is SGHAT and CDR2 is FQNNGV.

The gene calls are TRBV6-1 and TRBJ2-1, with TRBD2 matching over 12 bases. Unmatched junction bases numbered 4, after V lost 6 bases and J lost 4 bases. This CDR3 comprises 15 residues. Germline CDR1 and CDR2: MNHNS and SASEGT. CDR3 sequence (DNA): TGTGCCAGCAGACTAGCGGGGGGCGAATACAATGAGCAGTTCTTC. Amino acids: CASRLAGGEYNEQFF.

This clonotype was picked up many times. Here the CDR3 DNA reads TGTGCCAGCAGCTTAGCGGGGTTGGGGGAGACCCAGTACTTC. Translation gives CASSLAGLGETQYF. The rearrangement joins TRBV7-2 to TRBJ2-5; the D is unclear. Trimming took 0 bases from V and 5 from J, leaving 10 bases between them. CDR1 is SGHTA, CDR2 FQGNSA, per germline. The CDR3 extends over 14 amino acids.

The table lists this clonotype with many counts. The J gene is TRBJ2-3, the V gene TRBV18; 11 bases are a match to TRBD2. The CDR3 has 18 amino acids. Germline CDR1 reads KGHSH; CDR2 reads LQKENI. V lost 2 bases and J lost 5; bases outside the gene matches: 12. Here the CDR3 reads CASSPGLAGFLEGDTQYF. The DNA for the CDR3 is TGTGCCAGCTCACCAGGACTAGCGGGCTTCCTAGAAGGAGATACGCAGTATTTT. Variable domain in full (rest from reference TRBV18 and TRBJ2-3): NAGVMQNPRHLVRRRGQEARLRCSPMKGHSHVYWYRQLPEEGLKFMVYLQKENIIDESGMPKERFSAEFPKEGPSILRIQQVVRGDSAAYFCASSPGLAGFLEGDTQYFGPGTRLTVL.

The V gene is TRBV6-5, the J gene TRBJ2-1; 11 positions agree with TRBD2. CDR3 size: 14 residues. Germline trimming cut 5 bases from V and 8 bases from J; bases unmatched to any gene: 5. Germline V lookup: CDR1 MNHEY, CDR2 SVGAGI. The CDR3 loop reads CASSLTSGGYEQFF. The CDR3 DNA follows: TGTGCCAGCAGTCTTACTAGCGGGGGATATGAGCAGTTCTTC.

Concerning this clonotype: This clone may be a read error of a much larger clone one base away. The conserved closing phenylalanine or tryptophan is absent in this CDR3, likely reflecting a read error. The rearrangement uses TRBV12-3 or TRBV12-4 and TRBJ2-3; D call uncertain. The ends were cut back, 8 bases at V and 1 base at J, with 13 bases in the middle. CDR3 size: 14 residues. The CDR3 DNA is TGTGCCAGCCGCGGTGAGGTAGGCACAGATACGCAGTATTCT. This sequence encodes CASRGEVGTDTQYS.

This clonotype has a count of ten or more. The chain joins TRBV21-1 to TRBJ1-1; TRBD1 is the table's D call, not checked against the DNA. TRBV21-1 counts as a pseudogene. The CDR3 loop spans 13 amino acids. The CDR3 sequence: CASIDRVSTEAFF. The CDR3 DNA reads TGTGCCAGCATTGACAGGGTAAGCACTGAAGCTTTCTTT.

CDR3 nucleotide sequence: TGTGCCAGTAGTATAGAGGGCACAGATACGCAGTATTTT. It yields the protein CASSIEGTDTQYF. V gene TRBV19 combines with J gene TRBJ2-3; D is undetermined. Trimming cost V 0 bases and J 1 base, with 2 bases left between them. Germline loops: CDR1 LNHDA, CDR2 SQIVND (reference sequence). The CDR3 has 13 amino acids.

This clonotype was picked up many times. J is TRBJ1-4 and V is TRBV15; D gene uncertain. The V gene's germline CDR1 is LNHNV and CDR2 YYDKDF (reference sequence). This CDR3 is 14 amino acids long. V was shortened by 4 bases and J by 10 bases, with 16 bases between the two germline ends. The DNA of the CDR3 is TGTGCCACCAGCACTAATCCGAGGTTCGGAAAACTGTTTTTT. Translation: CATSTNPRFGKLFF.

V and J are TRBV7-9 and TRBJ1-1, with D uncertain. V was pared by 2 bases and J by 0 bases, with 10 bases between. There are 15 residues in the CDR3. The germline CDR1 and CDR2 sequences are SEHNR and FQNEAQ (reference sequence). The CDR3 is CASSLRVGLNTEAFF. As DNA, the CDR3 is TGTGCCAGCAGCTTACGGGTGGGGTTGAACACTGAAGCTTTCTTT.

The table lists this clonotype with many counts. The chain is built from TRBV5-1 and TRBJ2-7; D gene uncertain. V lost 0 bases and J lost 3, with 7 bases in between. This CDR3 spans 13 amino acids. In germline, CDR1 is SGHRS, CDR2 YFSETQ. The chain's CDR3 is CASSLGHLYEQYF. The CDR3 DNA follows: TGCGCCAGCAGCTTGGGGCACCTCTACGAGCAGTACTTC.

Of note for this clonotype: One base away lies a much larger clone, so this may be a sequencing read error. V gene TRBV7-2 combines with J gene TRBJ2-3; D gene ambiguous. V dropped 2 bases and J dropped 4 bases, with 10 bases sitting between them. The germline V gene has CDR1 SGHTA and CDR2 FQGNSA. The CDR3 runs to 14 residues. The CDR3 nucleotides read TGTGCCAGCAGCTTATCGTGTAGCTCAGATACGCAGTATTTT. It is translated as CASSLSCSSDTQYF.

This clonotype was seen only a few times. The chain is built from TRBV19 and TRBJ1-1, with D tentatively TRBD1 (5 bases). V lost 4 bases, J lost 6 bases, and 12 bases lay in between. CDR1 and CDR2 from the germline V gene are LNHDA and SQIVND (reference sequence). The CDR3 sequence is 13 residues long. The CDR3 sequence: CASSTQGAAEAFF. The CDR3 bases are TGTGCCAGTAGTACCCAGGGAGCGGCTGAAGCTTTCTTT.